The entry below gives a single T cell receptor beta chain sequence along with its context. What it binds is unknown. The data were obtained in a study of radiotherapy plus CTLA-4 blockade in lung cancer. Study outcomes and limitations: In blood, tumor-derived TCR clones expanded after radiotherapy plus ipilimumab. Reported findings show early blood T cell clone dynamics, with interferon-beta, best predicted response.

Profiled with immunoSEQ multiplex PCR; TCRdb holds only in-frame clones, not every one. Here the sample spans tens of thousands of clones, 70% to 80% being singletons. This CDR3 is 14 amino acids long. In germline, CDR1 is SGHRS, CDR2 YFSETQ. The V and J ends lost 3 bases and 5 bases, in that order; junction bases with no gene match: 7. Patients with chemo-refractory metastatic non-small-cell lung cancer received focal radiation plus CTLA-4 blockade with ipilimumab. This sample comprised peripheral blood, obtained from a patient treated with radiotherapy plus ipilimumab. The chain is built from TRBV5-1 and TRBJ2-5; TRBD1 aligns across 7 bases. The TCR originated in a human donor with non-small cell lung cancer who had a complete response to radiotherapy plus ipilimumab. This CDR3 is CASSSGQPQETQYF. In nucleotides, the CDR3 is TGCGCCAGCAGCTCGGGACAGCCCCAGGAGACCCAGTACTTC.